This T cell receptor (beta chain) derives from a study of shared clonotypes between healthy human individuals. The CDR3 spans 12 residues. Germline V lookup: CDR1 MNHNS, CDR2 SASEGT. V dropped 9 bases and J dropped 4; count of bases not matched to a gene: 3. Comment on this clone: Its cognate antigen is unknown.

Study observations and caveats: Few donors limited the genetic and exposure-history diversity represented.

The data were produced by immunoSEQ multiplex PCR, yet TCRdb's version contains in-frame clones alone and is incomplete. The sample yields about 1.1 million clones, around 77% seen once. It was into CD45RA+ naive and CD45RA-negative memory subsets that the CD4+ cells were split. The J gene is TRBJ1-1, the V gene TRBV6-1, with 9 bases fitting TRBD1. The origin of this receptor is a man between 18 and 29 years old in good health. Some clones in this sample may be carry-over from other donors' samples. Specimen: memory CD4+ T cells from PBMCs. Indicated subset: CD45RA-negative fraction. As DNA, the CDR3 is TGTGCCAGGACAGGGGGTATCACTGAAGCTTTCTTT. Encoded protein: CARTGGITEAFF.